This passage covers 3 T cell receptor beta chains from one sample sequenced in a study of blood T cell repertoires in COVID-19. Sequenced by immunoSEQ multiplex PCR; TCRdb stores in-frame clones only, minus some. Of some 40,000 clones detected, about four fifths appear once; the ten largest clones hold around 13%. Sequenced material: peripheral blood. Receptor source: a man aged 45-60 years with active or convalescent COVID-19.

The V call is TRBV5-6, the J call TRBJ2-1; 9 positions agree with TRBD1. The V segment lost 3 bases and the J segment 7 bases; nucleotides outside the gene matches: 5. Germline V CDR1 and CDR2: SGHDT, YYEEEE. The CDR3 is made up of 14 amino acids. CDR3 in DNA: TGTGCCAGCAGCTGGGGGACAGGGTTTAATGAGCAGTTCTTC. Protein: CASSWGTGFNEQFF.

The chain combines TRBV5-6 with TRBJ1-5, with D possibly TRBD1 on 6 matching bases. Trimming cost V 3 bases and J 1 base, with 14 bases left between them. Germline V lookup: CDR1 SGHDT, CDR2 YYEEEE. This CDR3 is built from 16 residues. The DNA for the CDR3 is TGTGCCAGCAGCTCCCGGACAGTCCGAAGCAATCAGCCCCAGCATTTT. The encoded protein is CASSSRTVRSNQPQHF.

V and J are TRBV27 and TRBJ1-2; 7 bases fit TRBD1. Germline V lookup: CDR1 MNHEY, CDR2 SMNVEV (reference sequence). CDR3 size: 16 residues. Trimming at V came to 1 base and at J to 6 bases, leaving 11 bases not matched to a gene. CDR3 bases: TGTGCCAGCAGTTTATGGTTCGGTACAGGGGAGGATGGCTACACCTTC. Its translation: CASSLWFGTGEDGYTF.